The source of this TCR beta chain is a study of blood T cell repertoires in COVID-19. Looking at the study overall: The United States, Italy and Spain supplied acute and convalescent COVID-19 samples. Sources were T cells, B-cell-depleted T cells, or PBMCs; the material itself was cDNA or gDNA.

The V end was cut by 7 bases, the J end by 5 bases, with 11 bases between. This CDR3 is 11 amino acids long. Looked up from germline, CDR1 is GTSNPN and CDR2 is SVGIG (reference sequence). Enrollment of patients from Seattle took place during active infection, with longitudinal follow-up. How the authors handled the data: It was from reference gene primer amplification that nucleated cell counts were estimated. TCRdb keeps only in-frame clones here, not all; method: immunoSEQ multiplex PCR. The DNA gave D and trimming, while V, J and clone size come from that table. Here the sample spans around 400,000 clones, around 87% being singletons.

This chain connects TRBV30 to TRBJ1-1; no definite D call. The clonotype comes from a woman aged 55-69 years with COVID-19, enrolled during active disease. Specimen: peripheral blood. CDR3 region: CASQPETEAFF. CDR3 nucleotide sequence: TGTGCCTCACAACCAGAAACTGAAGCTTTCTTT.